The clone carrying this T cell receptor beta chain was seen many times. The antigen remains unidentified. This entry comes from a study of CD8 T cells in ankylosing spondylitis. The CDR3 contains 13 residues. Between the trimmed V and J ends, which lost 3 bases and 3 bases, there was a span of 12 bases. Germline assignment: CDR1 DFQATT and CDR2 SNEGSKA (reference sequence). The study's findings and limits: Prior work had noted some motif variants in reactive arthritis blood and synovial fluid. According to the report, clones linked to the disease were significantly enriched in matched synovial fluid samples taken from ankylosing spondylitis patients. The study identified a TCR beta motif of under ten highly homologous variants that appeared characteristic of ankylosing spondylitis blood.

Quantitative 5'-RACE with molecular barcodes was used to make the TCR beta libraries. Each CDR3 protein gets one entry after TCRdb re-called the 5' RACE reads with MiXCR. This table holds a few hundred thousand distinct CDR3 sequences, 10% found once. The sequence derives from a male donor with ankylosing spondylitis or in good health (not recorded which). Specimen: blood, either unsorted or a sorted T cell fraction (not recorded which). V and J are TRBV20-1 and TRBJ2-7; D tentatively fits TRBD1 or TRBD2 (5 bases each). CDR3 in DNA: TGCAGTGCTAGGGGGCAGGCGGGCTACGAGCAGTACTTC. Its translation is CSARGQAGYEQYF.